The entry that follows covers one TCR beta chain sequence. No antigen is known for it. TCRdb called the 5' RACE reads again in MiXCR, with one record for every CDR3 protein. Counted here are hundreds of thousands of distinct CDR3 sequences, 6% to 6.5% occurring once; the ten biggest clones make up 1.5% to 2%. The data derive from a study of identical twins. Study observations and caveats: Insertions were fewer in abundant cord blood beta clonotypes, whereas memory repertoires showed none of this pattern.

The CDR3 length is 14 residues. The V gene's germline CDR1 is KGHDR and CDR2 SFDVKD. V dropped 3 bases and J dropped 7 bases, with 11 bases sitting between them. This TCR derives from a man younger than 30 in good health. Sample: naive T cells sorted from blood. The chain uses TRBV24-1 and TRBJ2-2, with D unclear. The CDR3 DNA follows: TGTGCCACCAGTGATAAGACGTTCGGCGGGGAGCTGTTTTTT. It is translated as CATSDKTFGGELFF.